Listed here are 24 T cell receptor beta chains from one sample, sequenced in a study of cytomegalovirus exposure and HLA in healthy donors. 60 Vbeta and 13 Jbeta primers were used in PCR. The repertoire was sequenced with immunoSEQ multiplex PCR; TCRdb's copy has only in-frame clones and lacks some. This table holds 150,000 to 250,000 clones, around 83% found once. Sequencing was carried out using PBMCs. The receptors were sampled from a woman between 45 and 60 years old in good health and CMV-seropositive.

V and J are TRBV5-1 and TRBJ2-1; TRBD2 agrees at 8 bases. The CDR3 is 15 amino acids. The trim removed 3 bases at V and 5 bases at J, leaving 7 bases unmatched. The germline gives CDR1 SGHRS, CDR2 YFSETQ. The CDR3 DNA is TGCGCCAGCAGCTGGACGGGGGGGGTGAACAATGAGCAGTTCTTC. Amino acids: CASSWTGGVNNEQFF.

This clone has just a few counts. V gene TRBV5-1 combines with J gene TRBJ2-5; 9 nucleotides line up with TRBD1. V was clipped by 1 base and J by 7 bases; unmatched bases: 5. The CDR3 has 14 amino acids. Germline V gene sequence: CDR1 SGHRS, CDR2 YFSETQ. The CDR3, as DNA: TGCGCCAGCAGCTTGACGGGACAGGGTACGACCCAGTACTTC. As protein: CASSLTGQGTTQYF.

The V call is TRBV4-1, the J call TRBJ2-7; tentative D call: TRBD2 (6 bases). CDR3 size: 15 residues. The germline V gene encodes CDR1 MGHRA and CDR2 YSYEKL. V was trimmed by 1 base and J by 4 bases, leaving 14 bases between them. CDR3 in DNA: TGCGCCAGCAGCCAAGCGTCGGGAGTAGGGTACGAGCAGTACTTC. Its translation: CASSQASGVGYEQYF.

The chain combines TRBV18 with TRBJ2-5; D is possibly TRBD2 (6 bases). The CDR3 covers 14 residues. CDR1 is KGHSH and CDR2 is LQKENI in the germline V gene. The V and J ends lost 1 base and 2 bases respectively, with 8 bases between them. CDR3 in amino acids: CASSPQEGQETQYF. The CDR3 region has the DNA TGTGCCAGCTCACCACAGGAGGGTCAAGAGACCCAGTACTTC. The entire variable domain, with the rest obtained from reference TRBV18 and TRBJ2-5, is as follows: NAGVMQNPRHLVRRRGQEARLRCSPMKGHSHVYWYRQLPEEGLKFMVYLQKENIIDESGMPKERFSAEFPKEGPSILRIQQVVRGDSAAYFCASSPQEGQETQYFGPGTRLLVL.

The chain joins TRBV6-5 to TRBJ2-3; 8 bases are a match to TRBD2. CDR1 and CDR2 (germline): MNHEY, SVGAGI. V gave up 7 bases and J gave up 3 bases; unmatched junction bases: 6. CDR3 length: 14 residues. CDR3 loop: CASKQTSVTDTQYF. DNA for the CDR3: TGTGCCAGCAAGCAGACTAGCGTAACAGATACGCAGTATTTT.

The V call is TRBV25-1, the J call TRBJ2-7; 14 bases agree with TRBD2. Per the germline V gene, CDR1 is MGHDK and CDR2 is SYGVNS. This CDR3 has 15 residues. The ends lost 2 bases at V and 6 bases at J; junction bases unmatched: 3. CDR3 in DNA: TGTGCCAGCAGTGAAGCGGGACTAGCGGGAGCCGAGCAGTACTTC. Its translation: CASSEAGLAGAEQYF.

The chain has TRBV18 and TRBJ2-7, with 8 bases aligning to TRBD1. The germline V gene encodes CDR1 KGHSH and CDR2 LQKENI. The CDR3 totals 15 residues. Germline trimming cut 6 bases from V and 1 base from J; bases unmatched to any gene: 8. The CDR3 spells CASSTTGGRSYEQYF. The CDR3 DNA reads as TGTGCCAGCTCGACCACAGGGGGTAGGTCCTACGAGCAGTACTTC.

This chain connects TRBV2 to TRBJ2-7, with TRBD1 identical over 7 bases. V lost 3 bases and J lost 0; bases outside the gene matches: 5. CDR1 SNHLY and CDR2 FYNNEI come from the germline V gene. The CDR3 has 15 amino acids. The CDR3 DNA reads TGTGCCAGCAGTGAGATCCGGGACAGCTCCTACGAGCAGTACTTC. Encoded protein: CASSEIRDSSYEQYF.

The J gene is TRBJ2-3, the V gene TRBV28; TRBD2 agrees at 11 bases. This CDR3 is 12 amino acids long. Germline V lookup: CDR1 MDHEN, CDR2 SYDVKM. V dropped 6 bases and J dropped 12; count of bases not matched to a gene: 5. The CDR3 nucleotides are TGTGCCAGCAGCAGTAGCGGGAGGGCTCAGTATTTT. It yields the protein CASSSSGRAQYF.

As regards this clone: Germline and junction disagree at one end, which may indicate a read error. The rearrangement links TRBV7-9 to TRBJ2-3, with D possibly being TRBD1 (6 bases). Per the germline V gene, CDR1 is SEHNR and CDR2 is FQNEAQ (reference sequence). The CDR3 sequence is 17 residues long. CDR3 DNA sequence: TGTTCCAGCAGCTTTGTCAGTTGGGGGCGCGGCACAGATACGCAGTATTTT. Translating gives CSSSFVSWGRGTDTQYF.

J is TRBJ2-5 and V is TRBV7-8; perhaps TRBD2 as D (6 bases). The CDR3 spans 13 residues. Germline loops: CDR1 SGHVS, CDR2 FQNEAQ. The V and J ends lost 0 bases and 7 bases respectively, with 9 bases between them. CDR3 in amino acids: CASSLAVGGTQYF. The DNA for the CDR3 is TGTGCCAGCAGCTTAGCGGTGGGAGGGACCCAGTACTTC.

V usage is TRBV27 and J usage is TRBJ2-1, with 9 bases lining up with TRBD1. The CDR3 consists of 16 residues. The junction had 12 bases not matched to a gene; V was cut back by 5 bases and J by 7 bases. CDR1 MNHEY and CDR2 SMNVEV come from the germline V gene (reference sequence). CDR3 loop: CASSQNRDRESNEQFF. As DNA, the CDR3 is TGTGCCAGCAGTCAAAACCGGGACAGGGAGTCGAATGAGCAGTTCTTC.

This chain links TRBV2 with TRBJ1-2; no clear D. CDR3 length: 14 residues. The V end was cut by 7 bases, the J end by 0 bases, with 12 bases between. In germline, CDR1 is SNHLY, CDR2 FYNNEI. The chain's CDR3 is CASKRASANYGYTF. Here the CDR3 DNA reads TGTGCCAGCAAGCGAGCCAGCGCTAACTATGGCTACACCTTC.

The chain carries TRBV4-3 and TRBJ2-3; TRBD2 might be the D (6 bases). The CDR3 runs 15 residues. The V and J ends lost 0 bases and 1 base respectively, with 8 bases between them. Germline CDR1 and CDR2: LGHNA and YSLEER. This CDR3 reads CASSQDPGGTDTQYF. The DNA for the CDR3 is TGCGCCAGCAGCCAAGACCCGGGGGGCACAGATACGCAGTATTTT.

The genes are TRBV10-3 and TRBJ2-7; the D gene is possibly TRBD1 (6 bases). The CDR3 covers 15 residues. Trimming cost V 0 bases and J 0 bases, with 9 bases left between them. Per the germline V gene, CDR1 is ENHRY and CDR2 is SYGVKD. The CDR3 region has the DNA TGTGCCATCAGTGAGTCACAGGGACACTCCTACGAGCAGTACTTC. Amino acid sequence: CAISESQGHSYEQYF.

V is TRBV5-1 and J is TRBJ1-2, with 9 bases that match TRBD1. The CDR3 loop spans 17 amino acids. Germline values: CDR1 SGHRS, CDR2 YFSETQ. The ends lost 0 bases at V and 4 bases at J; junction bases unmatched: 10. The CDR3 DNA reads as TGCGCCAGCAGCTTGGCCTGGGGCCGGGACAGGGCCTATGGCTACACCTTC. It specifies CASSLAWGRDRAYGYTF. The whole variable domain, filled in from reference TRBV5-1 and TRBJ1-2, reads KAGVTQTPRYLIKTRGQQVTLSCSPISGHRSVSWYQQTPGQGLQFLFEYFSETQRNKGNFPGRFSGRQFSNSRSEMNVSTLELGDSALYLCASSLAWGRDRAYGYTFGSGTRLTVV.

V is TRBV9 and J is TRBJ2-1; weak D call: TRBD1 (5 bases). The V and J ends lost 3 bases and 4 bases respectively, with 17 bases between them. This CDR3 contains 16 residues. CDR1 is SGDLS and CDR2 is YYNGEE in the germline V gene. For the CDR3, the DNA is TGTGCCAGCAGCGGGACCGTCTCAGGGAAGTACAATGAGCAGTTCTTC. Protein product: CASSGTVSGKYNEQFF. The variable domain in full, completed from reference TRBV9 and TRBJ2-1, reads DSGVTQTPKHLITATGQRVTLRCSPRSGDLSVYWYQQSLDQGLQFLIQYYNGEERAKGNILERFSAQQFPDLHSELNLSSLELGDSALYFCASSGTVSGKYNEQFFGPGTRLTVL.

In this sample, this clone turned up once. The gene calls are TRBV15 and TRBJ2-3; D is possibly TRBD2 (6 bases). Germline V CDR1 and CDR2: LNHNV, YYDKDF (reference sequence). The CDR3 spans 12 residues. V was clipped by 5 bases and J by 8 bases, with 11 bases between them. CDR3 in amino acids: CATSPRRGTQYF. As DNA, the CDR3 is TGTGCCACCAGCCCCAGGCGGGGTACGCAGTATTTT.

The rearrangement links TRBV5-1 to TRBJ2-1, with TRBD2 identical over 10 bases. Trimming removed 4 bases from V and 2 bases from J; junction bases left unmatched: 6. Germline loops: CDR1 SGHRS, CDR2 YFSETQ. This CDR3 contains 16 residues. CDR3 nucleotides: TGCGCCAGCAGCCCGACGAGCGGGAGGGCCTACAATGAGCAGTTCTTC. Protein product: CASSPTSGRAYNEQFF.

This clone was found a few times. V and J are TRBV5-5 and TRBJ2-2; no clear D. The CDR3 length is 15 residues. Trimming stripped 5 bases from V and 7 bases from J, with 18 bases between. Germline CDR1 reads SGHKS; CDR2 reads YYEKEE (reference sequence). CDR3 protein: CASRNSAATIGELFF. CDR3 in DNA: TGTGCCAGCAGGAATAGTGCGGCCACGATCGGGGAGCTGTTTTTT.

On this clone: No conserved phenylalanine or tryptophan ends this CDR3, so it is likely a read error. The DNA is omitted, as the CDR3 cannot be located on it reliably, and the CDR3 follows TCRdb's listing. The gene calls are TRBV6-5 and TRBJ1-1. From germline, CDR1 is MNHEY and CDR2 SVGAGI. The CDR3 is 11 amino acids long, termini counted. This CDR3 is CASRRAPGRGA.

This chain uses TRBV27 with TRBJ2-7; 7 nucleotides match TRBD1. Germline V gene sequence: CDR1 MNHEY, CDR2 SMNVEV (reference sequence). The length of the CDR3 is 14 residues. Germline trimming cut 6 bases from V and 1 base from J; bases unmatched to any gene: 6. The CDR3 sequence: CASRLQGTSYEQYF. The CDR3 DNA sequence: TGTGCCAGCAGGCTACAGGGGACGTCCTACGAGCAGTACTTC.

The chain employs TRBV30 and TRBJ2-4; 8 positions match TRBD1. CDR1 and CDR2 from the germline V gene are GTSNPN and SVGIG (reference sequence). The CDR3 length is 18 residues. V was pared by 1 base and J by 0 bases, with 11 bases of the junction left unmatched. As DNA, the CDR3 is TGTGCCTGGAGTGAGGACAGGGTGAGGGTTGGAGCCAAAAACATTCAGTACTTC. Protein: CAWSEDRVRVGAKNIQYF. Variable domain in full (rest from reference TRBV30 and TRBJ2-4): SQTIHQWPATLVQPVGSPLSLECTVEGTSNPNLYWYRQAAGRGLQLLFYSVGIGQISSEVPQNLSASRPQDRQFILSSKKLLLSDSGFYLCAWSEDRVRVGAKNIQYFGAGTRLSVL.

The chain couples TRBV6-5 to TRBJ2-1; 7 nucleotides line up with TRBD2. The germline V gene has CDR1 MNHEY and CDR2 SVGAGI. Trimming removed 2 bases from V and 2 bases from J; junction bases left unmatched: 6. This CDR3 contains 16 residues. The CDR3 here is CASSYRREIPYNEQFF. CDR3 DNA sequence: TGTGCCAGCAGTTACAGGCGGGAGATCCCCTACAATGAGCAGTTCTTC.